Listed here are 24 T cell receptor beta chains from one sample, sequenced in a study of neurological immune-mediated disorders. TCRdb reprocessed the 5' RACE reads with MiXCR, giving one entry per CDR3 protein. This sample has about 78,000 distinct CDR3 sequences; about 5% occur once, and the top ten carry about 2%. Sequencing used PBMCs. The receptor set was obtained from a woman in her thirties with multiple sclerosis.

Worth noting for this clonotype: The CDR3 end shows no conserved phenylalanine or tryptophan, and so a read error is likely. V and J are TRBV5-1 and TRBJ2-1; the D gene is possibly TRBD2 (5 bases). V was trimmed by 4 bases and J by 8 bases, leaving 19 bases between them. CDR1 SGHRS and CDR2 YFSETQ come from the germline V gene. The CDR3 is made up of 15 amino acids. This chain's CDR3 is CASSPGNSVADEQFN. Here the CDR3 DNA reads TGCGCCAGCAGCCCGGGAAACTCAGTTGCTGATGAGCAGTTCAAC.

This clonotype was counted at least ten times. The chain is built from TRBV20-1 and TRBJ2-3; D uncertain. The CDR3 runs 15 residues. CDR1 DFQATT and CDR2 SNEGSKA come from the germline V gene (reference sequence). Trimming pared 1 base from V and 0 bases from J, leaving 11 bases between. The CDR3 DNA sequence: TGCAGTGCTAGAGGCCAGAAGAGCAGCACAGATACGCAGTATTTT. This translates into CSARGQKSSTDTQYF.

A few counts support this clonotype. This chain connects TRBV28 to TRBJ2-1, with 9 bases aligning to TRBD1. CDR1 is MDHEN and CDR2 is SYDVKM in the germline V gene. The trim removed 7 bases at V and 6 bases at J, leaving 16 bases unmatched. This CDR3 spans 17 amino acids. CDR3 loop: CASTPPQTGGGLNEQFF. In nucleotides, the CDR3 is TGTGCCAGCACCCCCCCCCAAACAGGGGGCGGGCTCAATGAGCAGTTCTTC.

There are many counts of this clonotype. The chain couples TRBV6-6 to TRBJ2-3; 8 bases match TRBD1. Germline-derived CDR1 and CDR2 are MNHNY and SVGAGI (reference sequence). This CDR3 has 14 amino acids. V shed 5 bases, J shed 6 bases, and the junction held 7 bases outside the gene matches. The CDR3 loop is CASSPRQGPDTQYF. The CDR3, as DNA: TGTGCCAGCAGTCCGCGACAGGGGCCGGATACGCAGTATTTT.

This clonotype was observed a handful of times. The genes are TRBV28 and TRBJ2-1; 8 nucleotides agree with TRBD2. This CDR3 region has 15 residues. Germline V gene data show CDR1 as MDHEN and CDR2 as SYDVKM. After removal of 2 bases from V and 11 bases from J, the junction contained 11 bases not matched to a gene. The CDR3: CASSLVRREGPKQFF. CDR3 DNA: TGTGCCAGCAGTTTAGTTCGACGGGAGGGCCCCAAGCAGTTCTTC.

This clonotype occurred many times. The chain links TRBV27 to TRBJ2-2; D not resolved. Germline-derived CDR1 and CDR2 are MNHEY and SMNVEV (reference sequence). With 6 bases removed from V and 5 bases from J, the gap between germline ends came to 19 bases. This CDR3 is built from 16 residues. As DNA, the CDR3 is TGTGCCAGCAGCCCCCTCAAGCTAGGATGGACCGGGGAGCTGTTTTTT. Translating it yields CASSPLKLGWTGELFF.

The sample holds many counts of this clonotype. The genes are TRBV5-1 and TRBJ1-1, with 10 bases matching TRBD1. Germline V gene lookup returns CDR1 SGHRS and CDR2 YFSETQ. The CDR3 totals 17 residues. Trimming removed 6 bases from V and 1 base from J; junction bases left unmatched: 12. CDR3 nucleotide sequence: TGCGCCAGCACGACCTCCGGGACAGGGGCGGGGAACACTGAAGCTTTCTTT. Its translation is CASTTSGTGAGNTEAFF.

This clonotype was seen ten or more times. This rearrangement joins TRBV7-2 to TRBJ2-3, with 9 positions matching TRBD2. This CDR3 has 17 amino acids. From germline, CDR1 is SGHTA and CDR2 FQGNSA. The V gene end was trimmed by 1 base and the J gene end by 1 base; junction bases not matched to a gene: 6. The CDR3 sequence is CASSLGPAGGRTDTQYF. CDR3 DNA sequence: TGTGCCAGCAGCTTAGGGCCAGCGGGGGGCCGCACAGATACGCAGTATTTT.

This clonotype occurred many times. CDR3 DNA sequence: TGCGCCAGCAGCCAAGGGCCACCGGGACTAGCGGGAGTCAATGAGCAGTTCTTC. Translation: CASSQGPPGLAGVNEQFF. The V and J genes are TRBV4-1 and TRBJ2-1, with 14 bases fitting TRBD2. Looked up from germline, CDR1 is MGHRA and CDR2 is YSYEKL. CDR3 size: 18 residues. Unmatched junction bases numbered 8, after V lost 1 base and J lost 6 bases.

This clonotype was recorded at least ten times. The rearrangement links TRBV12-3 or TRBV12-4 to TRBJ2-5; no reliable D call. CDR3 length: 12 amino acids. V was cut by 7 bases and J by 4 bases, with 10 bases left in between. The CDR3 loop is CASTRAGETQYF. The CDR3 DNA is TGTGCCAGCACCCGGGCAGGAGAGACCCAGTACTTC.

This clonotype appeared a few times. For the CDR3, the DNA is TGCGCCAGCAGGGATCTAGCGGGGAACACCGGGGAGCTGTTTTTT. This codes for CASRDLAGNTGELFF. This chain uses TRBV5-1 with TRBJ2-2, with TRBD2 matching 8 bases. V gave up 5 bases and J gave up 1 base; unmatched junction bases: 4. The V gene's germline CDR1 is SGHRS and CDR2 YFSETQ. The CDR3 runs 15 residues.

This clonotype came up many times. The chain is built from TRBV3-1 and TRBJ2-1; TRBD1 is a possible D gene (6 bases). The CDR3 contains 17 residues. Germline V lookup: CDR1 LGHDT, CDR2 YNNKEL (reference sequence). The V gene lost 1 base and the J gene lost 6 bases, with 19 bases spanning the gap. CDR3 bases: TGTGCCAGCAGCCAAGCAATCTACAGGGAATCAGGCAATGAGCAGTTCTTC. Protein sequence: CASSQAIYRESGNEQFF.

This clonotype was seen ten or more times. This chain links TRBV10-3 with TRBJ1-1, with D maybe TRBD1 (6 bases). V shed 6 bases and J shed 3 bases, with 32 bases lying between them. The V gene's germline CDR1 is ENHRY and CDR2 SYGVKD. This CDR3 spans 20 amino acids. CDR3 sequence (DNA): TGTGCCATCAGGAAGTCGGGCGGGGAAGCGGAAAGCCGGGGGCACACTGAAGCTTTCTTT. Amino acids: CAIRKSGGEAESRGHTEAFF.

This clonotype was seen repeatedly, ten times or more. The chain couples TRBV5-1 to TRBJ2-6; D not certain. Germline CDR1 and CDR2: SGHRS and YFSETQ. The CDR3 covers 15 residues. Trimming took 4 bases from V and 4 from J, leaving 12 bases between them. CDR3 protein: CASSPRASGANVLTF. The CDR3 bases are TGCGCCAGCAGCCCGCGCGCCTCCGGGGCCAACGTCCTGACTTTC.

This clonotype was observed at least ten times. The chain joins TRBV5-1 to TRBJ2-3; D is unclear. V lost 4 bases and J 0 bases, leaving 9 bases between the germline ends. Germline V lookup: CDR1 SGHRS, CDR2 YFSETQ. This CDR3 comprises 14 residues. CDR3 sequence reads: CASSADSSTDTQYF. CDR3 nucleotide sequence: TGCGCCAGCAGCGCGGATTCTAGCACAGATACGCAGTATTTT.

In this sample, this clonotype turned up many times. The J gene is TRBJ2-6, the V gene TRBV4-2; TRBD2 matches at 16 bases. The CDR3 sequence is 20 residues long. The germline V gene has CDR1 LGHNA and CDR2 YNFKEQ. J gave up 0 bases and V 3 bases, and 5 bases lay outside the gene matches. The CDR3 protein is CASSHGTSGRASSGANVLTF. The CDR3 DNA reads TGTGCCAGCAGCCACGGGACTAGCGGGAGGGCGAGCTCTGGGGCCAACGTCCTGACTTTC.

This clonotype was counted at least ten times. CDR3 in amino acids: CATFQSRGGMNTEAFF. CDR3 nucleotide sequence: TGTGCCACCTTCCAGTCAAGGGGCGGAATGAACACTGAAGCTTTCTTT. The genes are TRBV10-3 and TRBJ1-1, with D possibly TRBD1 on 5 matching bases. Germline-derived CDR1 and CDR2 are ENHRY and SYGVKD. V lost 10 bases and J lost 0, with 21 bases in between. This CDR3 is 16 amino acids long.

This clonotype has ten or more counts. The chain uses TRBV27 and TRBJ2-7, with 11 bases aligning to TRBD2. The trim removed 3 bases at V and 3 bases at J, leaving 7 bases unmatched. In germline, CDR1 is MNHEY, CDR2 SMNVEV (reference sequence). The length of the CDR3 is 16 residues. Written as DNA, the CDR3 is TGTGCCAGCAGTTTCCTAACTAGCGGGAGAAGCTACGAGCAGTACTTC. It encodes CASSFLTSGRSYEQYF.

Notes on this clonotype: A clone one base away is much larger, so this may be a read error. V is TRBV28 and J is TRBJ1-4; D possibly corresponds to TRBD1 (5 bases). V dropped 5 bases and J dropped 0 bases, with 13 bases sitting between them. Germline V gene data show CDR1 as MDHEN and CDR2 as SYDVKM. The CDR3 has 16 residues. The CDR3 nucleotides are TGTGCCAGCAGTCCCTTAGACAGTACAACTAATGAAAAACTGTTTTTT. Encoded protein: CASSPLDSTTNEKLFF.

As regards this clonotype: Germline is not matched at one junction end, which may reflect a read error. The chain couples TRBV24-1 to TRBJ1-2; TRBD1 aligns across 7 bases. Germline V gives CDR1 KGHDR, CDR2 SFDVKD. The CDR3 length is 15 residues. The CDR3 nucleotides are TGTGCCACCAGTGACCCAGGGACAGTGAACTATGGCTACGCCTTC. It encodes CATSDPGTVNYGYAF.

About this clonotype: The junction differs from germline at one of its ends, possibly a read error. This chain joins TRBV5-1 and TRBJ1-6; TRBD1 matches 10 bases. CDR3 length: 15 amino acids. Germline V lookup: CDR1 SGHRS, CDR2 YFSETQ. Here the CDR3 DNA reads TGCGCCAGCAGCCTAAGGACAGGGGGGAATTCAACCCTCAACTTT. The encoded protein is CASSLRTGGNSTLNF.

This clonotype was picked up a small number of times. DNA of the CDR3: TGCAGTGCTAGAGATATGAGACAGGGCCAAGAGACCCAGTACTTC. Its translation: CSARDMRQGQETQYF. The rearrangement links TRBV20-1 to TRBJ2-5; 7 bases line up with TRBD1. The CDR3 totals 15 residues. Trimming removed 0 bases from V and 1 base from J; junction bases left unmatched: 5. Germline V gives CDR1 DFQATT, CDR2 SNEGSKA (reference sequence).

This clonotype was observed at least ten times. This chain's CDR3 is CAWSVRTGYEEQYF. Written as DNA, the CDR3 is TGTGCCTGGAGTGTACGGACGGGATACGAGGAGCAGTACTTC. The genes are TRBV30 and TRBJ2-7, with D tentatively TRBD2 (5 bases). The CDR3 length is 14 residues. CDR1 GTSNPN and CDR2 SVGIG come from the germline V gene (reference sequence). V lost 0 bases, J lost 7 bases, and 16 bases lay in between.

This clonotype was recorded at least ten times. This chain links TRBV20-1 with TRBJ2-1; 7 bases are a match to TRBD1. This CDR3 is 17 amino acids long. Trimming removed 3 bases from V and 2 bases from J; junction bases left unmatched: 13. Germline-derived CDR1 and CDR2 are DFQATT and SNEGSKA (reference sequence). For the CDR3, the DNA is TGCAGTGCTAGCAAGGGGGCCCCCTCCGTCGCCTACAATGAGCAGTTCTTC. It specifies CSASKGAPSVAYNEQFF.